The 21 T cell receptor beta chains in this list originate from one sample, sequenced in a study of blood T cell repertoires in COVID-19. TCRdb's table, derived via immunoSEQ multiplex PCR, lists solely in-frame clones and lacks some. The sample has a few hundred thousand clones, 85% to 90% seen once; the top ten hold 0.95% to 1%. Input material: peripheral blood. These receptors were obtained from a woman in her thirties or forties who had recovered from COVID-19.

This chain links TRBV7-9 with TRBJ2-5; possibly TRBD2 for D (6 bases). Germline V lookup: CDR1 SEHNR, CDR2 FQNEAQ (reference sequence). With 4 bases removed from V and 4 bases from J, the gap between germline ends came to 16 bases. The length of the CDR3 is 15 residues. The CDR3 region is CASSSLEGGRETQYF. For the CDR3, the DNA is TGTGCCAGCAGCTCACTAGAGGGAGGACGAGAGACCCAGTACTTC.

The J gene is TRBJ1-2, the V gene TRBV4-2, with a tentative D call TRBD1 (6 bases). The CDR3 length is 15 residues. Germline V gene lookup returns CDR1 LGHNA and CDR2 YNFKEQ. V was clipped by 5 bases and J by 2 bases, with 15 bases between them. The CDR3 spells CASSSGQGQNYGYTF. The CDR3 DNA follows: TGTGCCAGCAGCTCCGGGCAGGGACAAAACTATGGCTACACCTTC.

The rearrangement links TRBV19 to TRBJ1-1, with a possible D match to TRBD1 (6 bases). Trimming removed 4 bases from V and 5 bases from J, with 20 bases in between. The CDR3 runs to 16 residues. Germline lookup yields CDR1 LNHDA and CDR2 SQIVND (reference sequence). The CDR3 DNA sequence: TGTGCCAGTAGTACCCGGGGGGGGGCAGGTGTGACTGAAGCTTTCTTT. Encoded protein: CASSTRGGAGVTEAFF.

The rearrangement uses TRBV2 and TRBJ2-1; D may be TRBD1 (5 bases). CDR1 is SNHLY, CDR2 FYNNEI, per germline. The length of the CDR3 is 15 residues. V was trimmed by 6 bases and J by 8 bases, leaving 20 bases between them. The CDR3 bases are TGTGCCAGCAGCCGCGACAGAAACTTAGGCGATGAGCAGTTCTTC. Translation: CASSRDRNLGDEQFF.

The chain combines TRBV5-6 with TRBJ1-4; D call uncertain. Germline V gives CDR1 SGHDT, CDR2 YYEEEE. V was shortened by 4 bases and J by 7 bases, with 11 bases between the two germline ends. The CDR3 contains 13 residues. The CDR3 nucleotides are TGTGCCAGCAGCCCCCCCCGGGGTGAAAAACTGTTTTTT. This codes for CASSPPRGEKLFF.

The rearrangement uses TRBV19 and TRBJ2-1; D is perhaps TRBD2 (6 bases). V was clipped by 0 bases and J by 7 bases, with 16 bases between them. This CDR3 is built from 16 residues. Germline CDR1 reads LNHDA; CDR2 reads SQIVND (reference sequence). This CDR3 reads CASSIDGVGSWNEQFF. Written as DNA, the CDR3 is TGTGCCAGTAGTATAGATGGGGTCGGGAGCTGGAATGAGCAGTTCTTC.

The chain employs TRBV19 and TRBJ1-5; 7 nucleotides line up with TRBD1. The CDR3 is 16 amino acids. J was trimmed by 3 bases and V by 7 bases; bases with no gene match: 12. Germline V CDR1 and CDR2: LNHDA, SQIVND (reference sequence). This CDR3 is CASTPPRGGPNQPQHF. As DNA, the CDR3 is TGTGCCAGTACCCCACCGAGAGGGGGCCCCAATCAGCCCCAGCATTTT.

The chain has TRBV25-1 and TRBJ1-5, with D maybe TRBD1 (6 bases). The germline V gene has CDR1 MGHDK and CDR2 SYGVNS. This CDR3 is built from 14 residues. V was shortened by 6 bases and J by 10 bases, with 19 bases between the two germline ends. The CDR3: CASRGAGAPAPQHF. Here the CDR3 DNA reads TGTGCCAGCAGAGGGGCAGGGGCGCCCGCCCCCCAGCATTTT.

V and J are TRBV18 and TRBJ1-1; D gene ambiguous. The V end was cut by 3 bases, the J end by 11 bases, with 10 bases between. From germline, CDR1 is KGHSH and CDR2 LQKENI. The CDR3 consists of 11 residues. The CDR3 loop is CASSPASWAFF. The CDR3, as DNA: TGTGCCAGCTCACCGGCCTCCTGGGCTTTCTTT.

V usage is TRBV7-9 and J usage is TRBJ2-1, with 10 bases matching TRBD1. This CDR3 has 16 residues. The ends lost 5 bases at V and 9 bases at J; junction bases unmatched: 13. CDR1 is SEHNR and CDR2 is FQNEAQ in the germline V gene (reference sequence). This CDR3 reads CASSQLVGQGSGEQFF. DNA for the CDR3: TGTGCCAGCAGCCAGCTCGTGGGACAGGGGTCCGGTGAGCAGTTCTTC.

This clone has just one count. The V and J genes are TRBV5-1 and TRBJ1-1, with TRBD1 as a possible D gene (6 bases). Per germline, CDR1 SGHRS and CDR2 YFSETQ. V was pared by 0 bases and J by 3 bases, with 12 bases between. The CDR3 is 15 amino acids. In DNA, the CDR3 is TGCGCCAGCAGCTTGGCCGGGGAGGGGGACACTGAAGCTTTCTTT. Translation: CASSLAGEGDTEAFF.

The chain employs TRBV9 and TRBJ2-1; TRBD2 agrees at 11 bases. The CDR3 length is 16 residues. The V segment lost 0 bases and the J segment 7 bases; nucleotides outside the gene matches: 6. Germline CDR1 and CDR2: SGDLS and YYNGEE. CDR3 sequence: CASSVGYSGRANEQFF. In DNA form, the CDR3 reads TGTGCCAGCAGCGTAGGGTATAGCGGGAGGGCTAATGAGCAGTTCTTC.

The chain recombines TRBV10-3 with TRBJ2-3; the D gene is possibly TRBD2 (5 bases). Germline CDR1 reads ENHRY; CDR2 reads SYGVKD. The CDR3 is 11 residues long. Trimming removed 10 bases from V and 6 bases from J, with 11 bases in between. CDR3 protein: CATLSGDTQYF. CDR3 nucleotides: TGTGCCACCCTTTCGGGGGATACGCAGTATTTT.

There are a few counts of this clone. Other DNA sequences in the same sample also yield this CDR3. The CDR3 sequence: CASSIAGRSTDTQYF. CDR3 nucleotide sequence: TGTGCCAGTAGTATAGCGGGTCGAAGCACAGATACGCAGTATTTT. The chain joins TRBV19 to TRBJ2-3; D uncertain. The CDR3 has 15 amino acids. V lost 1 base, J lost 0 bases, and 8 bases lay in between. Germline CDR1 and CDR2: LNHDA and SQIVND (reference sequence).

V is TRBV21-1 and J is TRBJ1-3; the D call in the table, TRBD1, was not verified against the DNA. TRBV21-1 is classified as a pseudogene. This CDR3 spans 19 amino acids. The CDR3: CASSKWTAQRCPSGNTIYF. The CDR3 DNA sequence: TGTGCCAGCAGCAAGTGGACAGCCCAAAGGTGCCCCTCTGGAAACACCATATATTTT.

The chain combines TRBV16 with TRBJ2-1; D possibly corresponds to TRBD1 (5 bases). The length of the CDR3 is 13 residues. CDR1 is KGHSY, CDR2 FQNENV, per germline. V was shortened by 1 base and J by 9 bases, with 10 bases between the two germline ends. The chain's CDR3 is CASSQLGQGEQFF. Written as DNA, the CDR3 is TGTGCCAGCAGCCAATTGGGGCAGGGTGAGCAGTTCTTC.

This CDR3 reads CASSPGTEDGYTF. Here the CDR3 DNA reads TGCGCCAGCAGCCCTGGGACAGAGGATGGCTACACCTTC. The chain carries TRBV5-1 and TRBJ1-2; 7 bases line up with TRBD1. The junction had 6 bases not matched to a gene; V was cut back by 4 bases and J by 6 bases. The germline V gene has CDR1 SGHRS and CDR2 YFSETQ. The CDR3 spans 13 residues.

The J gene is TRBJ2-5, the V gene TRBV6-1, with TRBD1 identical over 7 bases. The J segment lost 4 bases and the V segment lost 1 base, leaving 6 bases of the junction unmatched. The CDR3 covers 15 residues. Per germline, CDR1 MNHNS and CDR2 SASEGT. The CDR3 is CASSEGQGWGETQYF. The CDR3 bases are TGTGCCAGCAGTGAAGGACAGGGATGGGGAGAGACCCAGTACTTC.

This clone was picked up a small number of times. The chain joins TRBV2 to TRBJ1-6; 7 bases line up with TRBD1. The CDR3 length is 13 residues. Germline-derived CDR1 and CDR2 are SNHLY and FYNNEI. The V segment lost 6 bases and the J segment 13 bases; nucleotides outside the gene matches: 9. The DNA of the CDR3 is TGTGCCAGCAGCGCGAACAGGGGACGTCCCCTCCACTTT. As protein: CASSANRGRPLHF.

The genes are TRBV7-3 and TRBJ2-3, with 10 bases matching TRBD1. V lost 5 bases, J lost 1 base, and 3 bases stayed unmatched. Germline V gives CDR1 SGHTA, CDR2 FQGTGA. CDR3 length equals 15 residues. CDR3 nucleotides: TGTGCCAGCAGCCAAGGGACAGGGGGCACAGATACGCAGTATTTT. It encodes CASSQGTGGTDTQYF. Together with reference TRBV7-3 and TRBJ2-3, the CDR3 gives the full variable domain: GAGVSQTPSNKVTEKGKYVELRCDPISGHTALYWYRQSLGQGPEFLIYFQGTGAADDSGLPNDRFFAVRPEGSVSTLKIQRTERGDSAVYLCASSQGTGGTDTQYFGPGTRLTVL.

This clone was seen a few times. This chain connects TRBV25-1 to TRBJ2-3, with D possibly TRBD2 on 5 matching bases. The CDR3 has 11 residues. Germline CDR1 MGHDK, CDR2 SYGVNS. Trimming stripped 9 bases from V and 6 bases from J, with 10 bases between. In nucleotides, the CDR3 is TGTGCCAGTGGTCCGGGGGATACGCAGTATTTT. It codes for CASGPGDTQYF. Full variable domain (outside the CDR3, taken from reference TRBV25-1 and TRBJ2-3): EADIYQTPRYLVIGTGKKITLECSQTMGHDKMYWYQQDPGMELHLIHYSYGVNSTEKGDLSSESTVSRIRTEHFPLTLESARPSHTSQYLCASGPGDTQYFGPGTRLTVL.